Below, 9 T cell receptor beta chains from the same sample are listed, as sequenced in a study of cytomegalovirus exposure and HLA in healthy donors. Use of 60 Vbeta and 13 Jbeta primers characterized the PCR. Libraries were prepared by immunoSEQ multiplex PCR; TCRdb keeps only in-frame clonotypes and omits some of them. The table has 120,000 or so clones, approximately 80% seen once. Sequenced: PBMCs. The receptors were gathered from a human donor in good health.

The chain recombines TRBV7-9 with TRBJ1-1; D is unresolved. V lost 3 bases to trimming and J lost 0 bases, with 11 bases between them. Germline V gene sequence: CDR1 SEHNR, CDR2 FQNEAQ (reference sequence). CDR3 length equals 15 residues. The CDR3 loop is CASSLVRGMNTEAFF. CDR3 sequence (DNA): TGTGCCAGCAGCTTGGTTCGGGGTATGAACACTGAAGCTTTCTTT.

The J gene is TRBJ2-5, the V gene TRBV5-1, with TRBD1 matching 8 bases. The J call may be wrong; the DNA end is better matched by TRBJ2-7. CDR1 is SGHRS and CDR2 is YFSETQ in the germline V gene. The CDR3 loop spans 14 amino acids. CDR3 sequence reads: CASRVGQGPYEQYF. The CDR3 nucleotides read TGCGCCAGCAGAGTTGGACAGGGACCATACGAGCAGTACTTC.

This clone was observed a few times. The chain combines TRBV6-6 with TRBJ2-2, with a tentative D call TRBD1 (6 bases). Germline V gene data show CDR1 as MNHNY and CDR2 as SVGAGI (reference sequence). V was trimmed by 6 bases and J by 5 bases, leaving 16 bases between them. The CDR3 spans 15 residues. As DNA, the CDR3 is TGTGCCAGCAGCCAGAACAGGGTTAAGACCGGGGAGCTGTTTTTT. Translation: CASSQNRVKTGELFF.

The V gene is TRBV2, the J gene TRBJ2-7, with D perhaps TRBD1 (5 bases). Germline V CDR1 and CDR2: SNHLY, FYNNEI. The CDR3 runs to 14 residues. The V and J ends lost 6 bases and 0 bases respectively, with 12 bases between them. This CDR3 reads CASRVDSNSYEQYF. The DNA of the CDR3 is TGTGCCAGCAGGGTAGACAGCAACTCCTACGAGCAGTACTTC.

The CDR3 spells CASSQGQPNNSPLHF. CDR3 in DNA: TGCGCCAGCAGTCAGGGCCAACCGAATAATTCACCCCTCCACTTT. V and J are TRBV4-3 and TRBJ1-6, with TRBD1 as a possible D gene (5 bases). Between the trimmed V and J ends, which lost 6 bases and 5 bases, there was a span of 14 bases. The CDR3 has 15 residues. Germline CDR1 reads LGHNA; CDR2 reads YSLEER.

The gene calls are TRBV18 and TRBJ1-1; no definite D call. Germline V gives CDR1 KGHSH, CDR2 LQKENI. The CDR3 contains 14 residues. V was pared by 4 bases and J by 1 base, with 10 bases between. This CDR3 reads CASSLGLSNTEAFF. Here the CDR3 DNA reads TGTGCCAGCTCACTTGGACTCTCGAACACTGAAGCTTTCTTT.

The rearrangement links TRBV2 to TRBJ2-5; D may be TRBD1 (5 bases). Judging by the DNA end, TRBJ2-7 fits better; the J call may be wrong. The CDR3 contains 12 residues. CDR1 and CDR2 from the germline V gene are SNHLY and FYNNEI. The DNA of the CDR3 is TGTGCCAGCACCGAAGGGGTCTACGAGCAGTACTTC. Amino acid sequence: CASTEGVYEQYF.

CDR3 region: CASARDVGEQYF. The CDR3 region has the DNA TGTGCCAGCGCCAGGGATGTTGGCGAGCAGTACTTC. This chain joins TRBV9 and TRBJ2-7, with D tentatively TRBD1 (5 bases). V was trimmed by 7 bases and J by 6 bases, leaving 14 bases between them. There are 12 residues in the CDR3. Germline lookup yields CDR1 SGDLS and CDR2 YYNGEE.

The chain has TRBV10-2 and TRBJ2-2; D unclear. Per germline, CDR1 WSHSY and CDR2 SAAADI. The CDR3 runs to 13 residues. Deletions cut 7 bases from V and 6 bases from J, with 12 bases between. CDR3 residues: CASTELGPGELFF. The CDR3 coding sequence is TGCGCCAGCACAGAGCTAGGTCCCGGGGAGCTGTTTTTT.